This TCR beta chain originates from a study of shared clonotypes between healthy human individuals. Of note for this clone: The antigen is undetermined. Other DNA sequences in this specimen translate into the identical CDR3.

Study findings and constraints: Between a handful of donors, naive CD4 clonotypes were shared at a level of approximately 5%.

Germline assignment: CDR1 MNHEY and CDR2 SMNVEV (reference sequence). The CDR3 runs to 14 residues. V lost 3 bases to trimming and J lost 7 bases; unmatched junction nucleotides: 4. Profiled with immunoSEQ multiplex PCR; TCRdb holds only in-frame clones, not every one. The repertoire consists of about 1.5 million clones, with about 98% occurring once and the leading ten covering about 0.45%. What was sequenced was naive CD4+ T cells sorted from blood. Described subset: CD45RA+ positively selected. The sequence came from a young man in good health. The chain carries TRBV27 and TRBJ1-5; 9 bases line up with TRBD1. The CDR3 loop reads CASSLDRGSQPQHF. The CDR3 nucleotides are TGTGCCAGCAGTTTGGACAGGGGAAGCCAGCCCCAGCATTTT.